The clone carrying this TCR beta chain has ten or more counts. Its matching antigen is unknown. The sample comes from a study of T cells after yellow fever vaccination. Notes on the study in general: Most clones from primary vaccination resurfaced after the booster (about 96% CD4, more than 75% CD8).

Germline V gene lookup returns CDR1 DFQATT and CDR2 SNEGSKA (reference sequence). The CDR3 runs 14 residues. V was clipped by 5 bases and J by 0 bases, with 13 bases between them. Using its own MiXCR run on the 5' RACE reads, TCRdb lists one record per CDR3 protein. The data show approximately 330,000 distinct CDR3 sequences, about 4% seen once. The clonotype comes from a man aged 18 to 30 who received the YFV17D yellow fever vaccine. The source material was PBMCs, sampled 5 days after the yellow fever booster vaccination. The J gene is TRBJ2-5, the V gene TRBV20-1; D is uncertain. The CDR3, as DNA: TGCAGTGCTCCTCATTGGGCGTACCAAGAGACCCAGTACTTC. This encodes CSAPHWAYQETQYF.